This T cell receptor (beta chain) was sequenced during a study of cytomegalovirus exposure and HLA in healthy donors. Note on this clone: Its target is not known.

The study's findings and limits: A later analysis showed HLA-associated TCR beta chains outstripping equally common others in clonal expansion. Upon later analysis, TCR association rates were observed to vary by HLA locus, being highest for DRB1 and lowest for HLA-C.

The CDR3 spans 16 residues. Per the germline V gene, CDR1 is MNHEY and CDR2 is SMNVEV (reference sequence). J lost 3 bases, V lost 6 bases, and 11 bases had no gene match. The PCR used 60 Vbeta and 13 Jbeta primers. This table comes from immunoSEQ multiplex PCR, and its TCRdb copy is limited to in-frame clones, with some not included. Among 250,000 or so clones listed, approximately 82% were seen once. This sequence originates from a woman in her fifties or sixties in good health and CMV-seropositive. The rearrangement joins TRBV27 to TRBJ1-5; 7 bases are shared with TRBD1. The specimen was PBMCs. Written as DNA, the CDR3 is TGTGCCAGCAGCGCAGAGACAGGGAGGTACAATCAGCCCCAGCATTTT. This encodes CASSAETGRYNQPQHF.